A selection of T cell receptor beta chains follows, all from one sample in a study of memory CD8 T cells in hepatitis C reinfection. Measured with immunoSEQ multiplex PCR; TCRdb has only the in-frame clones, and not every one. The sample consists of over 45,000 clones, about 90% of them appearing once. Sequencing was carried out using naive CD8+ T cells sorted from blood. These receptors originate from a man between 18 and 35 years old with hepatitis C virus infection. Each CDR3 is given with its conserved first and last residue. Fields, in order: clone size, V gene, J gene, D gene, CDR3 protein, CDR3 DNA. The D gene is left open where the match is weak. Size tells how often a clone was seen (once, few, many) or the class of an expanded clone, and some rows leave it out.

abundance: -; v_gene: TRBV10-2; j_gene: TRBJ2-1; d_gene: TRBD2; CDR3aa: CASSVGTSGGGSYNEQFF; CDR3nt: TGCGCCAGCAGTGTAGGAACTAGCGGGGGTGGCTCCTACAATGAGCAGTTCTTC
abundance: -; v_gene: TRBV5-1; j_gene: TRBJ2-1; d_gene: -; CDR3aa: CASSLGGAGRSSYNEQFF; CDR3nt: TGCGCCAGCAGCTTGGGGGGAGCGGGCCGGAGCTCCTACAATGAGCAGTTCTTC
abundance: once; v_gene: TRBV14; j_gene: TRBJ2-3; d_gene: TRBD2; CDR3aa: CASSQLYENGAGEATDTQYF; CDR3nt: TGTGCCAGCAGCCAACTCTACGAAAACGGAGCGGGAGAGGCCACAGATACGCAGTATTTT
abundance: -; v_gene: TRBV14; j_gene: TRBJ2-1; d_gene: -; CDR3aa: CASSQVGSSYNEQFF; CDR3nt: TGTGCCAGCAGCCAAGTCGGGAGCTCCTACAATGAGCAGTTCTTC
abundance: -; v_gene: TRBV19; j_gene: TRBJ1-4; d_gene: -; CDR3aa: CASSQGAVEKLFF; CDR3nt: TGTGCCAGTAGTCAAGGGGCTGTGGAAAAACTGTTTTTT
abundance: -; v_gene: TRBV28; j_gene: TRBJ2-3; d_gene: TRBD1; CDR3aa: CASSPGQGLTDTQYF; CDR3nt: TGTGCCAGCAGTCCCGGACAGGGCCTCACAGATACGCAGTATTTT
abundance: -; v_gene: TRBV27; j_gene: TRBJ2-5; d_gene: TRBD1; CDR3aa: CASSLGTGDQETQYF; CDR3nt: TGTGCCAGCAGTCTCGGGACAGGGGATCAAGAGACCCAGTACTTC
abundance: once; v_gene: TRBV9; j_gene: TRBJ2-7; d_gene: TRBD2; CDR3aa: CASSETSASSYEQYF; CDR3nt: TGTGCCAGCAGTGAAACTAGCGCGAGCTCCTACGAGCAGTACTTC
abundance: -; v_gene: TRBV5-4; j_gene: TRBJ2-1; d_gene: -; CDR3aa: CASSLAGGVEQFF; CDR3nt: TGTGCCAGCAGCTTGGCGGGCGGGGTTGAGCAGTTCTTC
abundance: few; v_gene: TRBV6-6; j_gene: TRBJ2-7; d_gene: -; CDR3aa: CASSLTEGSPLGQYF; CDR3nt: TGTGCCAGCAGCTTAACCGAGGGCAGCCCCTTAGGGCAGTACTTC
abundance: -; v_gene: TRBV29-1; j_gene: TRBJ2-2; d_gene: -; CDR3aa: CSVRTVNTGELFF; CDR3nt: TGCAGCGTCCGCACTGTGAACACCGGGGAGCTGTTTTTT
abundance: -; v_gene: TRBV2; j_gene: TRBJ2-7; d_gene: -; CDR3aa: CASSEEREVHEQYF; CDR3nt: TGTGCCAGCAGTGAGGAAAGGGAGGTCCACGAGCAGTACTTC
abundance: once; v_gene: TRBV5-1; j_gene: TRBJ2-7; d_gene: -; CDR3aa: CASSFRDYEQYF; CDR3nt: TGCGCCAGCAGCTTCAGGGACTACGAGCAGTACTTC
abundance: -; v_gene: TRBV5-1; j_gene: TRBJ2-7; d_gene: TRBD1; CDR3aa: CASSGTESYEQYF; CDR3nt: TGCGCCAGCAGTGGGACAGAGTCCTACGAGCAGTACTTC
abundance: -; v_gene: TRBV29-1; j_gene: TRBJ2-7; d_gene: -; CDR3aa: CSVEDPRGEQYF; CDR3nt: TGCAGCGTTGAGGATCCCAGGGGCGAGCAGTACTTC
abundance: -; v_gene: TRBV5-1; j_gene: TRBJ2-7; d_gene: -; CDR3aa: CASSSGLVSYEQYF; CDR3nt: TGCGCCAGCAGTTCCGGACTGGTCTCCTACGAGCAGTACTTC
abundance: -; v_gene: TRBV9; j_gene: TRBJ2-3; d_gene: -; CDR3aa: CASSVVTADTQYF; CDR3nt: TGTGCCAGCAGCGTAGTAACTGCAGATACGCAGTATTTT
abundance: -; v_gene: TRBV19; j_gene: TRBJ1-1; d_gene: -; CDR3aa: CASSLGHRAMNTEAFF; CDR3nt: TGTGCCAGTAGTTTGGGACACAGGGCCATGAACACTGAAGCTTTCTTT